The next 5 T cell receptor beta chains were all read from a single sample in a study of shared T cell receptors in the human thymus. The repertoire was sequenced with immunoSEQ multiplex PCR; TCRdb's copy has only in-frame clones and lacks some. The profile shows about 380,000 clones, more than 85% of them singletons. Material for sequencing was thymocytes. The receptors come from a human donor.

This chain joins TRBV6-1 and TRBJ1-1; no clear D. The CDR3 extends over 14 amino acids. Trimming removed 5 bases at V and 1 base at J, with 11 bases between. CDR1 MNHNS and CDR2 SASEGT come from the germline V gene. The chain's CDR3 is CASSPGLENTEAFF. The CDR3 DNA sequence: TGTGCCAGCAGTCCAGGACTGGAGAACACTGAAGCTTTCTTT.

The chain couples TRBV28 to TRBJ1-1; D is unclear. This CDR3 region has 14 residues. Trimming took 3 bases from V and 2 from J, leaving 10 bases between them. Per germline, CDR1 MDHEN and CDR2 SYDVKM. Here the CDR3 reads CASSFRLGNTEAFF. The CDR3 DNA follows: TGTGCCAGCAGTTTTCGGTTGGGTAACACTGAAGCTTTCTTT.

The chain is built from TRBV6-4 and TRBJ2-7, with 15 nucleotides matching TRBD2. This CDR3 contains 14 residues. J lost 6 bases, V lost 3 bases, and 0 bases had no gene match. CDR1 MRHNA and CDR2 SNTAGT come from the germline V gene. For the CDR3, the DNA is TGTGCCAGCAGTGAGGGACTAGCGGGAGGCGAGCAGTACTTC. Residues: CASSEGLAGGEQYF.

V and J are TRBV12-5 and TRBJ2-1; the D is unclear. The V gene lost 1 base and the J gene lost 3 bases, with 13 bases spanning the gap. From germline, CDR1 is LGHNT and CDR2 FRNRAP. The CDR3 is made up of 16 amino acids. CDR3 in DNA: TGTGCTAGTGGTTTGGAAAGGGTCGATCGCTACAATGAGCAGTTCTTC. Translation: CASGLERVDRYNEQFF.

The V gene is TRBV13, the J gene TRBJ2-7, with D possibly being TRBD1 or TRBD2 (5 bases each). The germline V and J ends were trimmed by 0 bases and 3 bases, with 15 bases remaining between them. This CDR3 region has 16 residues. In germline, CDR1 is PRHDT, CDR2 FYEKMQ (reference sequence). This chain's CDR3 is CASSLGRDLKVYEQYF. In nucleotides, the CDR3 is TGTGCCAGCAGCTTAGGCCGGGACCTCAAAGTCTACGAGCAGTACTTC.